The 16 T cell receptor beta chains below were found in one sample sequenced in a study of cytomegalovirus exposure and HLA in healthy donors. It was with 60 Vbeta and 13 Jbeta primers that the PCR ran. Clones were read by immunoSEQ multiplex PCR, and TCRdb kept only the in-frame ones, dropping some. The data hold more than 90,000 clones, with about 80% observed a single time. Material for sequencing was PBMCs. Receptors were obtained from a man aged 50 to 59 in good health and CMV-seropositive.

The V gene is TRBV2, the J gene TRBJ2-3; D gene unclear. Per germline, CDR1 SNHLY and CDR2 FYNNEI. The CDR3 is 11 amino acids. V dropped 2 bases and J dropped 6 bases, with 3 bases sitting between them. The CDR3 DNA sequence: TGTGCCAGCAGTGAACGTGATACGCAGTATTTT. Amino acid sequence: CASSERDTQYF.

This chain joins TRBV5-4 and TRBJ2-1, with TRBD1 matching 9 bases. CDR1 is SGHNT and CDR2 is YYREEE in the germline V gene (reference sequence). V dropped 4 bases and J dropped 2; count of bases not matched to a gene: 4. The CDR3 contains 15 residues. CDR3 coding DNA: TGTGCCAGCAGCAAGGGACAGGGAGCCTACAATGAGCAGTTCTTC. Amino acids: CASSKGQGAYNEQFF.

This clone appeared a few times. The rearrangement joins TRBV6-6 to TRBJ1-4; D gene ambiguous. This CDR3 is 15 amino acids long. The V gene lost 0 bases and the J gene lost 5 bases, with 10 bases spanning the gap. The germline gives CDR1 MNHNY, CDR2 SVGAGI (reference sequence). Written as DNA, the CDR3 is TGTGCCAGCAGTTACTCGAATGGGCTGAATGAAAAACTGTTTTTT. The encoded protein is CASSYSNGLNEKLFF.

The V gene is TRBV27, the J gene TRBJ1-1; 9 bases fit TRBD1. Germline lookup yields CDR1 MNHEY and CDR2 SMNVEV (reference sequence). With V trimmed by 5 bases and J by 3 bases, 13 bases remained unmatched. The CDR3 is 17 residues long. The CDR3 is CASSDQPGQGGDTEAFF. In DNA form, the CDR3 reads TGTGCCAGCAGTGATCAACCGGGACAGGGAGGGGACACTGAAGCTTTCTTT.

This chain connects TRBV19 to TRBJ1-2, with 7 bases aligning to TRBD1. The CDR3 contains 14 residues. J gave up 4 bases and V 9 bases, and 11 bases lay outside the gene matches. The germline V gene encodes CDR1 LNHDA and CDR2 SQIVND (reference sequence). DNA for the CDR3: TGTGCCAGCGGGACAGCAGGGATTGGCTATGGCTACACCTTC. Translation: CASGTAGIGYGYTF.

In this sample, this clone turned up once. The chain recombines TRBV5-1 with TRBJ1-2; TRBD1 agrees at 9 bases. The germline V gene encodes CDR1 SGHRS and CDR2 YFSETQ. The CDR3 consists of 14 residues. V was pared by 4 bases and J by 4 bases, with 5 bases of the junction left unmatched. CDR3 sequence (DNA): TGCGCCAGCAGCCCCCTGGACAGGGGCTATGGCTACACCTTC. Translating it yields CASSPLDRGYGYTF.

The chain uses TRBV28 and TRBJ2-7; 8 nucleotides agree with TRBD1. The CDR3 is 15 residues long. With V trimmed by 5 bases and J by 4 bases, 10 bases remained unmatched. CDR1 MDHEN and CDR2 SYDVKM come from the germline V gene. The CDR3 DNA is TGTGCCAGCAGTCACTCCGGGACAGGCAGTTACGAGCAGTACTTC. Translation gives CASSHSGTGSYEQYF.

V is TRBV19 and J is TRBJ2-2; D is perhaps TRBD2 (5 bases). The ends were cut back, 4 bases at V and 3 bases at J, with 12 bases in the middle. Germline lookup yields CDR1 LNHDA and CDR2 SQIVND (reference sequence). This CDR3 has 15 amino acids. CDR3 amino acids: CASSKAEAYTGELFF. DNA for the CDR3: TGTGCCAGTAGTAAAGCGGAGGCCTACACCGGGGAGCTGTTTTTT.

V is TRBV10-2 and J is TRBJ2-4; 9 nucleotides line up with TRBD2. The CDR3 length is 22 residues. Germline V gene data show CDR1 as WSHSY and CDR2 as SAAADI. V lost 0 bases to trimming and J lost 5 bases; unmatched junction nucleotides: 23. The CDR3 nucleotides read TGCGCCAGCAGTGAGTCGGGCTTGGCGTTCGCGGGAGGGTTGGCCAGGGAAAACATTCAGTACTTC. This sequence encodes CASSESGLAFAGGLARENIQYF.

The V and J genes are TRBV2 and TRBJ2-7, with D unresolved. The CDR3 has 13 residues. Trimming took off 4 bases at V and 4 bases at J, with 11 bases between the two ends. CDR1 SNHLY and CDR2 FYNNEI come from the germline V gene. The CDR3 region has the DNA TGTGCCAGCAGTGGGGCAGGCAATTACGAGCAGTACTTC. The encoded protein is CASSGAGNYEQYF.

Note on this clone: One end of the junction is discordant with germline, which a read error may explain. The chain couples TRBV7-9 to TRBJ2-3; 7 nucleotides line up with TRBD1. The germline gives CDR1 SEHNR, CDR2 FQNEAQ (reference sequence). This CDR3 contains 15 residues. CDR3 DNA: TGTTCCAGCAGCTTCAACAGGGGACGCACAGATACGCAGTATTTT. Translation gives CSSSFNRGRTDTQYF.

The chain employs TRBV6-5 and TRBJ1-2; 8 bases match TRBD1. CDR3 length: 13 amino acids. Per the germline V gene, CDR1 is MNHEY and CDR2 is SVGAGI. With 6 bases clipped from V and 3 bases from J, the junction kept 3 bases outside the gene matches. The CDR3: CASRGQDDYGYTF. In nucleotides, the CDR3 is TGTGCCAGCAGGGGACAGGACGACTATGGCTACACCTTC.

CDR3 sequence reads: CASSPRGYMSTDTQYF. The CDR3 DNA sequence: TGTGCCAGTAGTCCCCGCGGCTACATGAGCACAGATACGCAGTATTTT. The chain has TRBV19 and TRBJ2-3; D call uncertain. This CDR3 has 16 residues. V lost 5 bases and J 0 bases, leaving 15 bases between the germline ends. In germline, CDR1 is LNHDA, CDR2 SQIVND (reference sequence).

This sequence joins TRBV5-4 and TRBJ1-6; the D is unclear. CDR1 is SGHNT and CDR2 is YYREEE in the germline V gene (reference sequence). V lost 4 bases and J 11 bases, leaving 19 bases between the germline ends. CDR3 length equals 15 residues. The CDR3 reads CASSQPTGEGAPLHF. The CDR3 bases are TGTGCCAGCAGCCAACCGACGGGAGAAGGAGCACCCCTCCACTTT. Based on the CDR3 plus reference TRBV5-4 and TRBJ1-6, the full variable domain is ETGVTQSPTHLIKTRGQQVTLRCSSQSGHNTVSWYQQALGQGPQFIFQYYREEENGRGNFPPRFSGLQFPNYSSELNVNALELDDSALYLCASSQPTGEGAPLHFGNGTRLTVT.

This clone showed up just a few times. The chain combines TRBV5-1 with TRBJ1-1; D is perhaps TRBD1 (5 bases). V lost 4 bases and J lost 1, with 11 bases in between. This CDR3 has 14 residues. CDR1 SGHRS and CDR2 YFSETQ come from the germline V gene. CDR3 coding DNA: TGCGCCAGCAGCATACAGGTATCGAACACTGAAGCTTTCTTT. Translated: CASSIQVSNTEAFF.

The J gene is TRBJ2-1, the V gene TRBV5-1; D may be TRBD1 (6 bases). Germline-derived CDR1 and CDR2 are SGHRS and YFSETQ. This CDR3 is 12 amino acids long. The ends were cut back, 3 bases at V and 12 bases at J, with 13 bases in the middle. CDR3: CASSYSGVWQFF. CDR3 bases: TGCGCCAGCAGCTACTCAGGGGTCTGGCAGTTCTTC.